Listed below are T cell receptor beta chains from one sample, sequenced in a study of T cell changes during pregnancy in multiple sclerosis. The assay was immunoSEQ multiplex PCR, and TCRdb's table has in-frame clones only and misses some. The top ten clones hold roughly 6.1% of a sample with about 38,000 clones, 91% of them seen once. Sequenced here: CD8+ T cells from peripheral blood mononuclear cells, sampled in the second trimester of pregnancy. Receptors were obtained from a female donor with multiple sclerosis, enrolled in a pregnancy study. Both conserved end residues are part of each CDR3. Fields, in order: V gene, CDR3 length, J gene, D gene, CDR3 protein. The D gene is left open where the match is weak.

V: TRBV5-4
length: 15
J: TRBJ2-3
D: -
CDR3: CASSSQQTPADTQYF

V: TRBV27
length: 10
J: TRBJ1-1
D: -
CDR3: CASGATEAFF

V: TRBV11-2
length: 16
J: TRBJ1-1
D: -
CDR3: CASSLGTNRVRTEAFF

V: TRBV30
length: 19
J: TRBJ2-7
D: -
CDR3: CAWSVAPSLPGGRSYEQYF

V: TRBV30
length: 13
J: TRBJ1-2
D: TRBD1
CDR3: CAWSGGGWYGYTF

V: TRBV6-5
length: 15
J: TRBJ2-7
D: TRBD1
CDR3: CASSPPGQRPHEQYF

V: TRBV19
length: 18
J: TRBJ1-2
D: -
CDR3: CASSIMRQGGFFLYGYTF

V: TRBV4-2
length: 15
J: TRBJ2-7
D: TRBD1
CDR3: CASSARGQSTYEQYF

V: TRBV6-5
length: 15
J: TRBJ2-3
D: -
CDR3: CASSYPGMGTDTQYF

V: TRBV11-3
length: 16
J: TRBJ2-1
D: TRBD2
CDR3: CASSLGLAGGQNEQFF

V: TRBV4-1
length: 15
J: TRBJ1-1
D: -
CDR3: CASSQAFGKNTEAFF

V: TRBV27
length: 15
J: TRBJ1-1
D: -
CDR3: CASSSFGGLNTEAFF

V: TRBV12-5
length: 12
J: TRBJ2-7
D: TRBD2
CDR3: CASAGAVYEQYF

V: TRBV5-1
length: 14
J: TRBJ1-1
D: TRBD1
CDR3: CASSFLDRGEEAFF

V: TRBV9
length: 15
J: TRBJ1-1
D: TRBD1
CDR3: CASSVRRSTGVEAFF

V: TRBV27
length: 13
J: TRBJ1-1
D: -
CDR3: CASTEITGSEAFF

V: TRBV6-1
length: 15
J: TRBJ2-1
D: -
CDR3: CASSERDIIYNEQFF

V: TRBV5-1
length: 16
J: TRBJ2-1
D: TRBD2
CDR3: CASSLGDGGTGNEQFF

V: TRBV10-1
length: 13
J: TRBJ2-1
D: TRBD1
CDR3: CASSATGVGEQFF

V: TRBV4-3
length: 15
J: TRBJ1-1
D: -
CDR3: CASSQEGSGYTEAFF